This passage covers 24 T cell receptor beta chains from one sample sequenced in a study of blood T cell repertoires in COVID-19. Profiled with immunoSEQ multiplex PCR; TCRdb holds only in-frame clones, not every one. The sample comprises roughly 180,000 clones, over 80% of which are singletons, and over 5% rests with the top ten. Input material: peripheral blood. The origin of the receptors is a woman aged 25-40 years with acute or convalescent COVID-19.

Of note for this clone: Its ends do not fully match the called genes, so a read error is possible. The CDR3 region is CASTPTGNAEAFF. The CDR3 coding sequence is TGTGCCAGTACACCGACAGGGAACGCTGAAGCTTTCTTT. J is TRBJ1-1 and V is TRBV19; 7 bases map to TRBD1. Germline V CDR1 and CDR2: LNHDA, SQIVND (reference sequence). The CDR3 contains 13 residues.

The V and J genes are TRBV5-4 and TRBJ1-6, with D unclear. CDR1 and CDR2 from the germline V gene are SGHNT and YYREEE (reference sequence). The CDR3 has 14 amino acids. V was shortened by 1 base and J by 6 bases, with 8 bases between the two germline ends. The CDR3 DNA reads TGTGCCAGCAGCTTGAGGCAGGCTAATTCACCCCTCCACTTT. Its translation: CASSLRQANSPLHF.

The J gene is TRBJ2-5, the V gene TRBV9, with D perhaps matching TRBD2 (6 bases). V shed 0 bases and J shed 5 bases, with 14 bases lying between them. This CDR3 contains 15 residues. Germline-derived CDR1 and CDR2 are SGDLS and YYNGEE. For the CDR3, the DNA is TGTGCCAGCAGCGTAGAGGCGGGGCTTGGCGAGACCCAGTACTTC. It codes for CASSVEAGLGETQYF.

This clone appeared once. This chain's CDR3 is CASSKTGAPDGYTF. Written as DNA, the CDR3 is TGCGCCAGCAGCAAAACAGGGGCGCCCGATGGCTACACCTTC. This chain joins TRBV5-1 and TRBJ1-2, with 7 bases aligning to TRBD1. Trimming at V came to 4 bases and at J to 6 bases, leaving 9 bases not matched to a gene. The CDR3 spans 14 residues. In germline, CDR1 is SGHRS, CDR2 YFSETQ.

Here the CDR3 reads CASSYTGDPSGEQYF. In nucleotides, the CDR3 is TGTGCCAGCAGTTATACAGGGGACCCCTCAGGCGAGCAGTACTTC. J is TRBJ2-7 and V is TRBV6-5; 7 bases agree with TRBD1. The CDR3 has 15 amino acids. V was clipped by 3 bases and J by 6 bases; unmatched bases: 11. Germline V gives CDR1 MNHEY, CDR2 SVGAGI.

The chain is built from TRBV2 and TRBJ2-3; 9 positions match TRBD2. Germline CDR1 reads SNHLY; CDR2 reads FYNNEI. The CDR3 loop spans 13 amino acids. Germline trimming cut 6 bases from V and 14 bases from J; bases unmatched to any gene: 12. The CDR3 DNA reads TGTGCCAGCAGGTCGGAGAAACTAGCGGGCCTGTATTTT. Protein sequence: CASRSEKLAGLYF.

This clone was seen a few times. Other DNA sequences within the sample encode an identical CDR3. The chain has TRBV20-1 and TRBJ2-5; no clear D. The CDR3 runs 10 residues. Between the trimmed V and J ends, which lost 2 bases and 5 bases, there was a span of 3 bases. From germline, CDR1 is DFQATT and CDR2 SNEGSKA (reference sequence). CDR3 amino acids: CSARRETQYF. The CDR3, as DNA: TGCAGTGCTAGACGTGAGACCCAGTACTTC.

This clone was picked up one time. The gene calls are TRBV9 and TRBJ2-1; TRBD2 matches at 12 bases. CDR3 length: 17 residues. V shed 0 bases, J shed 6 bases, and the junction held 7 bases outside the gene matches. Per the germline V gene, CDR1 is SGDLS and CDR2 is YYNGEE. The DNA for the CDR3 is TGTGCCAGCAGCGTAGATCCGACTAGCGGGAGCCTCAATGAGCAGTTCTTC. As protein: CASSVDPTSGSLNEQFF.

This chain uses TRBV27 with TRBJ2-2; 8 bases map to TRBD2. CDR1 is MNHEY and CDR2 is SMNVEV in the germline V gene (reference sequence). The J segment lost 7 bases and the V segment lost 4 bases, leaving 17 bases of the junction unmatched. The CDR3 runs 18 residues. This chain's CDR3 is CASSYQYPTGGMIGELFF. The CDR3, as DNA: TGTGCCAGCAGTTACCAATACCCTACGGGAGGGATGATCGGGGAGCTGTTTTTT.

This clone has a handful of counts. The rearrangement uses TRBV6-5 and TRBJ1-6; D perhaps matches TRBD1 (5 bases). CDR1 and CDR2 (germline): MNHEY, SVGAGI. This CDR3 is 14 amino acids long. The V gene lost 5 bases and the J gene lost 7 bases, with 12 bases spanning the gap. The CDR3 DNA is TGTGCCAGCAGTCGCATGGGGGGAAATTCACCCCTCCACTTT. This codes for CASSRMGGNSPLHF.

The chain links TRBV13 to TRBJ1-1; TRBD1 agrees at 9 bases. CDR1 is PRHDT, CDR2 FYEKMQ, per germline (reference sequence). J was trimmed by 10 bases and V by 0 bases; bases with no gene match: 6. CDR3 length equals 14 residues. CDR3: CASSLGFTGGVAFF. The CDR3 bases are TGTGCCAGCAGCTTAGGATTTACAGGGGGCGTAGCTTTCTTT.

This clone has only a few counts. The chain combines TRBV28 with TRBJ1-2; TRBD1 matches at 10 bases. V lost 6 bases, J lost 2 bases, and 9 bases stayed unmatched. The CDR3 has 16 residues. Germline V lookup: CDR1 MDHEN, CDR2 SYDVKM. The CDR3 nucleotides are TGTGCCAGCAGCCTAAGCGTGGGACAGGGGAACTATGGCTACACCTTC. The encoded protein is CASSLSVGQGNYGYTF.

The chain couples TRBV25-1 to TRBJ2-3, with TRBD2 matching over 9 bases. Germline V gene sequence: CDR1 MGHDK, CDR2 SYGVNS. Trimming at V came to 6 bases and at J to 2 bases, leaving 9 bases not matched to a gene. This CDR3 comprises 16 residues. The CDR3 DNA follows: TGTGCCAGCAGCTTCAACCCTAGCGGGAACACAGATACGCAGTATTTT. It encodes CASSFNPSGNTDTQYF. The variable domain in full, with the rest retrieved from reference TRBV25-1 and TRBJ2-3, is EADIYQTPRYLVIGTGKKITLECSQTMGHDKMYWYQQDPGMELHLIHYSYGVNSTEKGDLSSESTVSRIRTEHFPLTLESARPSHTSQYLCASSFNPSGNTDTQYFGPGTRLTVL.

The J gene is TRBJ2-7, the V gene TRBV5-1; 8 bases are a match to TRBD2. J was trimmed by 4 bases and V by 4 bases; bases with no gene match: 10. Per the germline V gene, CDR1 is SGHRS and CDR2 is YFSETQ. The CDR3 contains 15 residues. The chain's CDR3 is CASSILAGLEYEQYF. The CDR3 nucleotides are TGCGCCAGCAGCATTCTAGCGGGCCTAGAATACGAGCAGTACTTC.

Regarding this clone: Within the sample, other DNA sequences also encode this same CDR3. This chain uses TRBV27 with TRBJ2-7; D call uncertain. This CDR3 contains 12 residues. Germline V CDR1 and CDR2: MNHEY, SMNVEV (reference sequence). Trimming pared 5 bases from V and 0 bases from J, leaving 5 bases between. CDR3 in amino acids: CASSPSSYEQYF. In nucleotides, the CDR3 is TGTGCCAGCAGTCCCTCCTCCTACGAGCAGTACTTC.

The gene calls are TRBV19 and TRBJ1-1, with 8 nucleotides matching TRBD1. The CDR3 extends over 14 amino acids. Germline V lookup: CDR1 LNHDA, CDR2 SQIVND (reference sequence). After removal of 5 bases from V and 6 bases from J, the junction contained 8 bases not matched to a gene. CDR3 protein: CASSPQGGRAEAFF. The CDR3 DNA sequence: TGTGCCAGTAGTCCACAGGGGGGACGCGCTGAAGCTTTCTTT.

The genes are TRBV15 and TRBJ2-6, with a weak D call TRBD2 (5 bases). The CDR3 has 13 amino acids. Trimming stripped 8 bases from V and 0 bases from J, with 5 bases between. Germline V gene lookup returns CDR1 LNHNV and CDR2 YYDKDF (reference sequence). The CDR3 DNA sequence: TGTGCCACCGCGGGCTCTGGGGCCAACGTCCTGACTTTC. Encoded protein: CATAGSGANVLTF.

This CDR3 is CASRGQSSYNSPLHF. Written as DNA, the CDR3 is TGTGCCAGCAGGGGACAGAGCTCCTATAATTCACCCCTCCACTTT. This rearrangement joins TRBV3-1 (or the pseudogene TRBV3-2) to TRBJ1-6, with 7 bases that match TRBD1. CDR1 is LGHDT and CDR2 is YNNKEL in the germline V gene (reference sequence). Losses at the gene ends were 6 bases for V and 0 bases for J; bases not matched to a gene: 2. The CDR3 has 15 residues.

The chain combines TRBV29-1 with TRBJ1-1, with D maybe TRBD1 (5 bases). Trimming pared 4 bases from V and 1 base from J, leaving 10 bases between. Germline CDR1 is SQVTM and CDR2 is ANQGSEA. This CDR3 region has 13 residues. As DNA, the CDR3 is TGCAGCGTTGGATTGGGGGGGAACACTGAAGCTTTCTTT. Translated, it gives CSVGLGGNTEAFF.

Only a few counts were recorded for this clone. The V call is TRBV7-3, the J call TRBJ2-2; D might be TRBD1 (5 bases). The CDR3 is made up of 15 amino acids. V lost 0 bases to trimming and J lost 4 bases, with 9 bases between them. The germline V gene encodes CDR1 SGHTA and CDR2 FQGTGA. The chain's CDR3 is CASSLTGAGTGELFF. The CDR3 DNA follows: TGTGCCAGCAGCTTAACAGGGGCAGGCACCGGGGAGCTGTTTTTT.

This chain links TRBV6-5 with TRBJ1-2; D unclear. In germline, CDR1 is MNHEY, CDR2 SVGAGI. The CDR3 contains 11 residues. V shed 6 bases and J shed 9 bases, with 11 bases lying between them. This CDR3 reads CASSDGSSYTF. CDR3 sequence (DNA): TGTGCCAGCAGCGACGGGTCCAGCTACACCTTC.

J is TRBJ1-6 and V is TRBV7-3; D unclear. The germline gives CDR1 SGHTA, CDR2 FQGTGA. This CDR3 contains 14 residues. V was pared by 2 bases and J by 10 bases, with 12 bases between. CDR3: CASSLVGLQSPLHF. The DNA for the CDR3 is TGTGCCAGCAGCTTAGTGGGCCTCCAATCACCCCTCCACTTT.

The chain is built from TRBV5-1 and TRBJ1-6; TRBD1 aligns across 10 bases. Germline lookup yields CDR1 SGHRS and CDR2 YFSETQ. This CDR3 contains 14 residues. V was clipped by 3 bases and J by 9 bases; unmatched bases: 3. CDR3 in amino acids: CASSSGTGASPLHF. Written as DNA, the CDR3 is TGCGCCAGCAGCTCGGGGACAGGGGCTTCACCCCTCCACTTT.

The V gene is TRBV6-4, the J gene TRBJ2-1; no firm D call. Trimming left V 7 bases short and J 0 bases short, with 4 bases between. CDR3 length: 12 amino acids. Germline V lookup: CDR1 MRHNA, CDR2 SNTAGT. CDR3 in DNA: TGTGCCAGCATATCCTCCTACAATGAGCAGTTCTTC. Protein sequence: CASISSYNEQFF.